The clone carrying this TCR beta chain has a handful of counts. Its antigen is not known. This specimen comes from a study of T cell repertoires in cytomegalovirus infection. Study details: The study used recently identified HLA-C-restricted and well-studied HLA-B-restricted CMV epitopes. It was the public TCR beta signatures that indicated both CMV infection and matching HLA type. Study-wide results and caveats: The study found HLA-C-restricted CMV-specific TCR beta clonotypes dominating the ex vivo response. Accumulated public TCR beta family frequency recognized individuals carrying CMV together with the relevant HLA.

TCRdb itself ran the reads through MiXCR, one entry per CDR3 protein. Of 750,000 to 900,000 distinct CDR3 sequences listed, around 29% were seen once; the top ten hold 13%. V gave up 6 bases and J gave up 3 bases; unmatched junction bases: 3. The CDR3 runs to 14 residues. Germline values: CDR1 MNHEY, CDR2 SVGEGT. The sequenced sample was cultured CD8+ T cells from PBMCs, obtained from culture after CMV antigen stimulation. V gene TRBV6-2 or TRBV6-3 combines with J gene TRBJ2-5; 11 bases fit TRBD2. This receptor was obtained from a human donor in good health (CMV status not recorded). Some clones in this sample may be carry-over from other donors' samples. Here the CDR3 reads CASRSLAGEETQYF. DNA for the CDR3: TGTGCCAGCAGATCACTAGCGGGGGAAGAGACCCAGTACTTC.